A selection of T cell receptor beta chains follows, all from one sample in a study of blood T cell repertoires in COVID-19. Profiling relied on immunoSEQ multiplex PCR, and the TCRdb table lists in-frame clones only, not all of them. The sample has about 400,000 clones; roughly 87% are singletons. The source material was PBMCs or T cells enriched from blood (not recorded which). These receptors all come from a woman aged 25 to 45 who had recovered from COVID-19. Each CDR3 is given with its conserved first and last residue. A D gene is named only where the DNA matches it firmly. Size is stated for part of the rows, as once, few or many counts, or as a class when the clone is expanded.

v_gene: TRBV6-2/TRBV6-3; j_gene: TRBJ1-4; abundance: NA; d_gene: NA; CDR3aa: CASSYYPRQPTNEKLFF; CDR3nt: TGTGCCAGCAGTTACTACCCCCGACAGCCCACTAATGAAAAACTGTTTTTT
v_gene: TRBV24-1; j_gene: TRBJ2-1; abundance: NA; d_gene: TRBD2; CDR3aa: CATSDQPTSGRVNEQFF; CDR3nt: TGTGCCACCAGTGACCAACCGACTAGCGGGAGAGTCAATGAGCAGTTCTTC
v_gene: TRBV4-1; j_gene: TRBJ2-7; abundance: NA; d_gene: NA; CDR3aa: CASSPLQGQLRQQYF; CDR3nt: TGCGCCAGCAGCCCCCTACAGGGCCAGCTACGTCAGCAGTACTTC
v_gene: TRBV27; j_gene: TRBJ1-1; abundance: NA; d_gene: NA; CDR3aa: CASTQGHTEAFF; CDR3nt: TGTGCCAGCACTCAGGGTCACACTGAAGCTTTCTTT
v_gene: TRBV11-2; j_gene: TRBJ2-7; abundance: NA; d_gene: NA; CDR3aa: CASSFSYMVGEQYF; CDR3nt: TGTGCCAGCAGCTTTAGCTACATGGTAGGCGAGCAGTACTTC
v_gene: TRBV28; j_gene: TRBJ2-1; abundance: NA; d_gene: TRBD2; CDR3aa: CASSPQGSGSGGRQFF; CDR3nt: TGTGCCAGCAGTCCCCAGGGTAGCGGGAGTGGAGGACGACAGTTCTTC
v_gene: TRBV7-9; j_gene: TRBJ1-1; abundance: few; d_gene: NA; CDR3aa: CASSWNRDTEAFF; CDR3nt: TGTGCCAGCAGCTGGAACAGGGATACTGAAGCTTTCTTT
v_gene: TRBV7-8; j_gene: TRBJ1-2; abundance: NA; d_gene: NA; CDR3aa: CASSRLTYDGYTF; CDR3nt: TGTGCCAGCAGCCGGCTGACATACGATGGCTACACCTTC
v_gene: TRBV18; j_gene: TRBJ1-1; abundance: once; d_gene: NA; CDR3aa: CASSPTGTTEAFF; CDR3nt: TGTGCCAGCTCACCAACGGGAACCACTGAAGCTTTCTTT
v_gene: TRBV2; j_gene: TRBJ2-2; abundance: NA; d_gene: NA; CDR3aa: CASGAFEAGELFF; CDR3nt: TGTGCCAGCGGGGCCTTCGAAGCCGGGGAGCTGTTTTTT
v_gene: TRBV29-1; j_gene: TRBJ2-7; abundance: NA; d_gene: NA; CDR3aa: CSVGSRGYEQYF; CDR3nt: TGCAGCGTTGGATCAAGGGGCTACGAGCAGTACTTC
v_gene: TRBV7-2; j_gene: TRBJ2-5; abundance: NA; d_gene: TRBD2; CDR3aa: CASSLSSGGAKTQYF; CDR3nt: TGTGCCAGCAGCTTAAGTAGCGGGGGGGCCAAGACCCAGTACTTC
v_gene: TRBV14; j_gene: TRBJ2-7; abundance: few; d_gene: NA; CDR3aa: CASSLVGAYEQYF; CDR3nt: TGTGCCAGCAGCCTGGTAGGGGCTTACGAGCAGTACTTC
v_gene: TRBV3-1/TRBV3-2; j_gene: TRBJ2-3; abundance: few; d_gene: NA; CDR3aa: CASSQGVFGEEPQYF; CDR3nt: TGTGCCAGCAGCCAAGGGGTGTTTGGGGAGGAACCGCAGTATTTT
v_gene: TRBV3-1/TRBV3-2; j_gene: TRBJ2-2; abundance: NA; d_gene: TRBD2; CDR3aa: CASSQSGTSGRGELFF; CDR3nt: TGTGCCAGCAGCCAGTCCGGGACTAGCGGGCGAGGGGAGCTGTTTTTT
v_gene: TRBV28; j_gene: TRBJ1-3; abundance: NA; d_gene: NA; CDR3aa: CASKTGSGNTIYF; CDR3nt: TGTGCCAGCAAAACAGGCTCTGGAAACACCATATATTTT
v_gene: TRBV29-1; j_gene: TRBJ2-1; abundance: NA; d_gene: NA; CDR3aa: CSAPRSYNEQFF; CDR3nt: TGCAGCGCCCCCCGCTCCTACAATGAGCAGTTCTTC
v_gene: TRBV5-1; j_gene: TRBJ2-5; abundance: NA; d_gene: TRBD2; CDR3aa: CASSLGLAGLWETQYF; CDR3nt: TGCGCCAGCAGCTTGGGACTAGCGGGTCTGTGGGAGACCCAGTACTTC
v_gene: TRBV7-9; j_gene: TRBJ1-3; abundance: NA; d_gene: NA; CDR3aa: CASSPGTPGNTIYF; CDR3nt: TGTGCCAGCAGCCCCGGGACACCCGGAAACACCATATATTTT
v_gene: TRBV2; j_gene: TRBJ1-1; abundance: NA; d_gene: TRBD1; CDR3aa: CASRRQGEYTEAFF; CDR3nt: TGTGCCAGCAGAAGACAGGGGGAGTACACTGAAGCTTTCTTT
v_gene: TRBV7-8; j_gene: TRBJ2-7; abundance: NA; d_gene: TRBD2; CDR3aa: CASSPTPGLAGGEQYF; CDR3nt: TGTGCCAGCAGTCCAACGCCGGGACTAGCGGGAGGCGAGCAGTACTTC
v_gene: TRBV18; j_gene: TRBJ1-5; abundance: NA; d_gene: NA; CDR3aa: CASSVGQPREPQHF; CDR3nt: TGTGCCAGCTCTGTCGGACAGCCCAGAGAGCCCCAGCATTTT
v_gene: TRBV19; j_gene: TRBJ2-7; abundance: NA; d_gene: NA; CDR3aa: CASSPGSPYEQYF; CDR3nt: TGTGCCAGTAGTCCCGGGTCTCCCTACGAGCAGTACTTC
v_gene: TRBV29-1; j_gene: TRBJ1-2; abundance: few; d_gene: TRBD1; CDR3aa: CSAGQEGYTF; CDR3nt: TGCAGCGCCGGACAGGAAGGCTACACCTTC
v_gene: TRBV6-1; j_gene: TRBJ2-5; abundance: NA; d_gene: NA; CDR3aa: CASSEVLEETQYF; CDR3nt: TGTGCCAGCAGTGAAGTTCTGGAGGAGACCCAGTACTTC
v_gene: TRBV19; j_gene: TRBJ1-3; abundance: NA; d_gene: NA; CDR3aa: CASSMAGSGNTIYF; CDR3nt: TGTGCCAGTAGTATGGCAGGGTCTGGAAACACCATATATTTT
v_gene: TRBV15; j_gene: TRBJ2-1; abundance: NA; d_gene: TRBD1; CDR3aa: CATKQGAYNEQFF; CDR3nt: TGTGCCACCAAACAGGGGGCTTACAATGAGCAGTTCTTC